These T cell receptor beta chains were read from a single sample in a study of blood T cell repertoires in COVID-19. Libraries were prepared by immunoSEQ multiplex PCR; TCRdb keeps only in-frame clonotypes and omits some of them. The sample lists around 240,000 clones; approximately 90% were seen once. Material: PBMCs or T cells enriched from blood (not recorded which). These receptors originate from a man aged 50 or older who had been exposed to COVID-19. CDR3s include the opening cysteine and the closing phenylalanine or tryptophan. Fields, in order: V gene, J gene, CDR3 protein.

TRBV13,TRBJ2-1,CASRYRTLSYNEQFF
TRBV19,TRBJ1-3,CASIDRGSGNTIYF
TRBV5-5,TRBJ1-5,CASSLRTGREDQPQHF
TRBV7-2,TRBJ1-1,CASSSTGTYTFEAFF
TRBV11-1,TRBJ1-2,CASSFNNRDGYTF
TRBV19,TRBJ2-7,CASSIGARGDPYQQYF
TRBV11-2,TRBJ2-7,CASSLRGSLYEQYF
TRBV28,TRBJ2-4,CASRKLDRPGNIQYF
TRBV19,TRBJ2-2,CASSPGLAGELGELFF
TRBV6-2/TRBV6-3,TRBJ1-5,CASSRRGAVLGNQPQHF
TRBV7-2,TRBJ2-3,CASSLQVAGGDTQYF
TRBV5-1,TRBJ1-6,CASSLSQGEYDSPLHF
TRBV6-1,TRBJ2-1,CASSEAQAPYNEQFF
TRBV7-9,TRBJ1-6,CASKRPTDNSPLHF
TRBV15,TRBJ2-7,CATSRGRVSYEQYF
TRBV11-2,TRBJ2-3,CASSFRVNTDTQYF
TRBV12-3/TRBV12-4,TRBJ1-2,CASSLGQAHGYTF
TRBV15,TRBJ1-5,CATSRGGDRFGNQPQHF
TRBV24-1,TRBJ2-5,CATSDLTTQETQYF
TRBV7-3,TRBJ2-1,CASSLSGTGWNEQFF
TRBV18,TRBJ2-2,CASSPGTKRDTGELFF
TRBV24-1,TRBJ2-5,CATSDPGLAGAQETQYF
TRBV5-1,TRBJ2-7,CASSPGTGTSPEQYF
TRBV7-6,TRBJ1-6,CASSPDRLNNSPLHF
TRBV28,TRBJ1-6,CATAGGNNSPLHF
TRBV4-1,TRBJ1-2,CASSQRRNSNYGYTF
TRBV11-2,TRBJ1-2,CASSTRGLYGYTF
TRBV29-1,TRBJ2-5,CSGSLLGGVTQYF
TRBV6-5,TRBJ1-2,CASSYTGPNYGYTF